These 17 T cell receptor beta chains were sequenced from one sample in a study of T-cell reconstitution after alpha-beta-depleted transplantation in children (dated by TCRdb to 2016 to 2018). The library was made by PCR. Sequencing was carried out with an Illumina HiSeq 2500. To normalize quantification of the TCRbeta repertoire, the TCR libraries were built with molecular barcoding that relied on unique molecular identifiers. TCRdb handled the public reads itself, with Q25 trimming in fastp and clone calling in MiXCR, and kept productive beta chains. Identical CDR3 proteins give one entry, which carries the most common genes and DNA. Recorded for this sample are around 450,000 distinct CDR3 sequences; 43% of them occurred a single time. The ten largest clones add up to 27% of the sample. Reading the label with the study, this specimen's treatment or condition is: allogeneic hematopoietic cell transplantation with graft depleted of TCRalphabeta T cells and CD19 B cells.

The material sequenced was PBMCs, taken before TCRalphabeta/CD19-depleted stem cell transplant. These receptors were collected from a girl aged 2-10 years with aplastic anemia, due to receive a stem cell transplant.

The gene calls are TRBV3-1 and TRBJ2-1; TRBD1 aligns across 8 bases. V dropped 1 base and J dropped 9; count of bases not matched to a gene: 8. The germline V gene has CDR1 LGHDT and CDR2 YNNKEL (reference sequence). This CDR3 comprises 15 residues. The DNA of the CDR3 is TGTGCCAGCAGCCAAGTGGTAACACAGGGGGTTGAGCAGTTCTTC. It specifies CASSQVVTQGVEQFF.

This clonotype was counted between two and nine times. The CDR3 coding sequence is TGCAGCGCCAGCCTCCGGACAGGGGAGCATGAAGCTTTCTTT. This gives the protein CSASLRTGEHEAFF. V is TRBV29-1 and J is TRBJ1-1, with TRBD1 matching 9 bases. J lost 7 bases, V lost 7 bases, and 13 bases had no gene match. Germline loops: CDR1 SQVTM, CDR2 ANQGSEA. The CDR3 is 14 amino acids.

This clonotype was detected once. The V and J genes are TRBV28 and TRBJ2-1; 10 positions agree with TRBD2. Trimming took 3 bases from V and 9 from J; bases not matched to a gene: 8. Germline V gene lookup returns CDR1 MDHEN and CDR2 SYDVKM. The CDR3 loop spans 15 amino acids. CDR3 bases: TGTGCCAGCAGTTTGGAGCTAGCGGGGGTGGGTGAGCAGTTCTTC. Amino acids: CASSLELAGVGEQFF. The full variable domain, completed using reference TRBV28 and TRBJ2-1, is DVKVTQSSRYLVKRTGEKVFLECVQDMDHENMFWYRQDPGLGLRLIYFSYDVKMKEKGDIPEGYSVSREKKERFSLILESASTNQTSMYLCASSLELAGVGEQFFGPGTRLTVL.

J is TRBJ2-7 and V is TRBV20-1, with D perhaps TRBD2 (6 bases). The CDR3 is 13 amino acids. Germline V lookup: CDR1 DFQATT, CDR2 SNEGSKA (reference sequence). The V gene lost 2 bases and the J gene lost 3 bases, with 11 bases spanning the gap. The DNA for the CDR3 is TGCAGTGCTAGACTGGGAGGAGACTACGAGCAGTACTTC. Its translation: CSARLGGDYEQYF.

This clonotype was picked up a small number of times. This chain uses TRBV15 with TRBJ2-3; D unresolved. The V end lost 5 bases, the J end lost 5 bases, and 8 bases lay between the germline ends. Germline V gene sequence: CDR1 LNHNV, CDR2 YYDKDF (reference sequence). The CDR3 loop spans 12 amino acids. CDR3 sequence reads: CATSGSRDTQYF. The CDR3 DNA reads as TGTGCCACCAGCGGCAGTCGAGATACGCAGTATTTT.

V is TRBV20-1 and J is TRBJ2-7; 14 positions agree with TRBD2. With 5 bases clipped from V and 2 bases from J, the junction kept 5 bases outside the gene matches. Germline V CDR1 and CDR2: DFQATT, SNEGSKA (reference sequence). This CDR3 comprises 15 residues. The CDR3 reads CSAQGLAGVTYEQYF. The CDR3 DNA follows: TGCAGTGCTCAGGGACTAGCGGGAGTCACCTACGAGCAGTACTTC.

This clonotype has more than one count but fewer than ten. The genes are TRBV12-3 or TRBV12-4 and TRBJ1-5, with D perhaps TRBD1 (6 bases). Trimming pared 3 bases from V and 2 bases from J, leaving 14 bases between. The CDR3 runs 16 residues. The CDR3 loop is CASSFEGRGGNQPQHF. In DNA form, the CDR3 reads TGTGCCAGCAGTTTTGAGGGCAGGGGCGGCAATCAGCCCCAGCATTTT.

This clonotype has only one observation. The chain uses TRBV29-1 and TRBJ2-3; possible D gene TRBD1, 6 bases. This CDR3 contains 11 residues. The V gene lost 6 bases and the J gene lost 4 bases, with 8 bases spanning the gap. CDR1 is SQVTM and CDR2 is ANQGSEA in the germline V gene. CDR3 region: CSVPGADTQYF. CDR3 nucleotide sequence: TGCAGCGTACCAGGGGCAGATACGCAGTATTTT.

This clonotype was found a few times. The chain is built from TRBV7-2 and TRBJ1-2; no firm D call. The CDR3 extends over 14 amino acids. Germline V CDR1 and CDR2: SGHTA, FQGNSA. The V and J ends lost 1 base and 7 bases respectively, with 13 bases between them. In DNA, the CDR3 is TGTGCCAGCAGCTTAGGTACGGGGTATTCTGGCTACACCTTC. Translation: CASSLGTGYSGYTF. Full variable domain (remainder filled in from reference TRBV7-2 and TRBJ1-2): GAGVSQSPSNKVTEKGKDVELRCDPISGHTALYWYRQSLGQGLEFLIYFQGNSAPDKSGLPSDRFSAERTGGSVSTLTIQRTQQEDSAVYLCASSLGTGYSGYTFGSGTRLTVV.

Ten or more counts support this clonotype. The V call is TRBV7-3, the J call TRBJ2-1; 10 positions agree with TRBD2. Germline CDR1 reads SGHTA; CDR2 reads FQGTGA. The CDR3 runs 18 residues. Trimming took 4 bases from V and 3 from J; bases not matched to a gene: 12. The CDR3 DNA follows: TGTGCCAGCAGCTCCCTTGGGCTAGCGGGAGTGAGCTACAATGAGCAGTTCTTC. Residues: CASSSLGLAGVSYNEQFF.

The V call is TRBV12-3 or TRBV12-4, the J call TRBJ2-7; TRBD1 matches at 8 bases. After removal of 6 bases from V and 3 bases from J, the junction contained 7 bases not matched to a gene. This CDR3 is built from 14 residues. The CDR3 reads CASRKTGALYEQYF. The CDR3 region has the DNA TGTGCCAGCAGGAAGACAGGGGCCCTCTACGAGCAGTACTTC.

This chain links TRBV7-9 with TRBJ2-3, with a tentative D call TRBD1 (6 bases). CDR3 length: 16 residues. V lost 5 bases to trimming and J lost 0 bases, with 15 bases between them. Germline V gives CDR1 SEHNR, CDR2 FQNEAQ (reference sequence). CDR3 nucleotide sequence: TGTGCCAGCAGCCCAACAGGGACCTGGAGCACAGATACGCAGTATTTT. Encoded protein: CASSPTGTWSTDTQYF. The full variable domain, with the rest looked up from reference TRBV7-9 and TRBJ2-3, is DTGVSQNPRHKITKRGQNVTFRCDPISEHNRLYWYRQTLGQGPEFLTYFQNEAQLEKSRLLSDRFSAERPKGSFSTLEIQRTEQGDSAMYLCASSPTGTWSTDTQYFGPGTRLTVL.

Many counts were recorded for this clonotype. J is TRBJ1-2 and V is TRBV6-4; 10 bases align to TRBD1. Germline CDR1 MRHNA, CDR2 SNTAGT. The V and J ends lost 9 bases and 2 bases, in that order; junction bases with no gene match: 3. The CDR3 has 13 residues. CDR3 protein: CARGTGENYGYTF. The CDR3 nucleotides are TGTGCCAGGGGGACAGGGGAAAACTATGGCTACACCTTC.

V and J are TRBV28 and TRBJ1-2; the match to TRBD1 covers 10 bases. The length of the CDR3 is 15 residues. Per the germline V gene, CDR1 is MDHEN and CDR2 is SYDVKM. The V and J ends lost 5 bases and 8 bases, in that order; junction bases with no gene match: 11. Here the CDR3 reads CASSTTGTGERGYTF. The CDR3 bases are TGTGCCAGCAGTACAACCGGGACAGGGGAGCGGGGCTACACCTTC.

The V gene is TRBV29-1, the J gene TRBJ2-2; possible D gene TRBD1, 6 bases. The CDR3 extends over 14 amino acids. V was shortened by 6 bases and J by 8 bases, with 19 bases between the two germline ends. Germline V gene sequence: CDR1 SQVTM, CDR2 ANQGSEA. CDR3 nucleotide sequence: TGCAGCGTCCGAGGACAGCCGGAGAATGGGGAGCTGTTTTTT. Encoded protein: CSVRGQPENGELFF.

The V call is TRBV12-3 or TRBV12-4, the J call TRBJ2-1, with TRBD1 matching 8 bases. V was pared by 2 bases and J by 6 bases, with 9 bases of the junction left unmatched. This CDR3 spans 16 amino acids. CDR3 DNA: TGTGCCAGCAGTTTATCTTACAGGGGGACCAGCAATGAGCAGTTCTTC. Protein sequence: CASSLSYRGTSNEQFF.

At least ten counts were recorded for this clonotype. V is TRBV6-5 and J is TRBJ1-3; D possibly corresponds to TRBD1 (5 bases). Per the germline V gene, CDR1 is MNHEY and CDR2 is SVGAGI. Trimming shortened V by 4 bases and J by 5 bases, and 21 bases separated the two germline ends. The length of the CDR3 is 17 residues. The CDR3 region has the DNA TGTGCCAGCAGTTCTCCTGAGTTTGCAGGGCCGAGAAACACCATATATTTT. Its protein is CASSSPEFAGPRNTIYF.